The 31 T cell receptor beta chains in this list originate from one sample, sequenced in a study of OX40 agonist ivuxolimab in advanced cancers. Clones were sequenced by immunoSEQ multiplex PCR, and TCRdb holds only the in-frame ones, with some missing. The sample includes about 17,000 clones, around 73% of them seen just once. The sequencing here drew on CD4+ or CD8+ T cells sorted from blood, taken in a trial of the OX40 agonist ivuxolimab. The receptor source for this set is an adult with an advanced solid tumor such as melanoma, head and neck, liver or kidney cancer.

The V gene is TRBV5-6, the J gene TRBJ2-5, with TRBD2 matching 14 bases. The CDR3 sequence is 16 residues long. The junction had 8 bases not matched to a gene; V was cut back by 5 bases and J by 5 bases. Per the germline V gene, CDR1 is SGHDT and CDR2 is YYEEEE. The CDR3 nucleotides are TGTGCCAGCAGTGGGACCGGACTAGCGGGAGGTGAGACCCAGTACTTC. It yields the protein CASSGTGLAGGETQYF.

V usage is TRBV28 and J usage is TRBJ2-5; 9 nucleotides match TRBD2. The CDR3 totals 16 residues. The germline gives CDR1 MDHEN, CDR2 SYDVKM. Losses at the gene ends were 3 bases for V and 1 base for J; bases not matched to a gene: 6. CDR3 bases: TGTGCCAGCAGTTTCGGTAGCGGGAGCATCCAAGAGACCCAGTACTTC. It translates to CASSFGSGSIQETQYF.

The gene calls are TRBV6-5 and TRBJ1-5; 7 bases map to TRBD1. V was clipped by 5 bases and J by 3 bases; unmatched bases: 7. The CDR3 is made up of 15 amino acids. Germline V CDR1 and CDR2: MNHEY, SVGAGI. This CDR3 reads CASSTTGSSNQPQHF. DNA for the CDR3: TGTGCCAGCAGTACGACAGGGAGCTCCAATCAGCCCCAGCATTTT.

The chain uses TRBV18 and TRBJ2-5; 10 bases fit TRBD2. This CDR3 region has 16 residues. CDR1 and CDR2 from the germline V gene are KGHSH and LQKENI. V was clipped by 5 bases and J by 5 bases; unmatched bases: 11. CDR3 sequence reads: CASSSGLAGAEETQYF. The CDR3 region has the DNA TGTGCCAGCTCATCAGGTCTAGCGGGAGCCGAGGAGACCCAGTACTTC. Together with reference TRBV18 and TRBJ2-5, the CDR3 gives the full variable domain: NAGVMQNPRHLVRRRGQEARLRCSPMKGHSHVYWYRQLPEEGLKFMVYLQKENIIDESGMPKERFSAEFPKEGPSILRIQQVVRGDSAAYFCASSSGLAGAEETQYFGPGTRLLVL.

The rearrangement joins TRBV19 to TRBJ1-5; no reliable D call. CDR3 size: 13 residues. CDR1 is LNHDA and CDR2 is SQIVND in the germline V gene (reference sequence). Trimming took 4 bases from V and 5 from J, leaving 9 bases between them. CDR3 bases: TGTGCCAGTAGTACCCGGGTTTATCAGCCCCAGCATTTT. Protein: CASSTRVYQPQHF.

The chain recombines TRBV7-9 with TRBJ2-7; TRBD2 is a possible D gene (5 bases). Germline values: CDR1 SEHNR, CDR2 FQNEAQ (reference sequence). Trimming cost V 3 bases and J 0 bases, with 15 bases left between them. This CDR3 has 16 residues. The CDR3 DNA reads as TGTGCCAGCAGCTTTTCCGCGGGCGATAGCTCCTACGAGCAGTACTTC. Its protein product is CASSFSAGDSSYEQYF.

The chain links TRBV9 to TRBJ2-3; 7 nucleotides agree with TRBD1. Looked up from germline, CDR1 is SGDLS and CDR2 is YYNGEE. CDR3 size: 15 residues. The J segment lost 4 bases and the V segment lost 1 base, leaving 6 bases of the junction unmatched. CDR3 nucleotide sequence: TGTGCCAGCAGCGTAAGGGGGCGTCAATCAGATACGCAGTATTTT. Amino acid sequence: CASSVRGRQSDTQYF.

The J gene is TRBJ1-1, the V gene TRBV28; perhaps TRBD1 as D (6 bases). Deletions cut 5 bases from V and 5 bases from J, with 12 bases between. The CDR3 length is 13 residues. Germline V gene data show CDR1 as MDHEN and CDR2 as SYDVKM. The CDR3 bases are TGTGCCAGCAGTCGCGAGGGGGAAACTGAAGCTTTCTTT. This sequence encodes CASSREGETEAFF.

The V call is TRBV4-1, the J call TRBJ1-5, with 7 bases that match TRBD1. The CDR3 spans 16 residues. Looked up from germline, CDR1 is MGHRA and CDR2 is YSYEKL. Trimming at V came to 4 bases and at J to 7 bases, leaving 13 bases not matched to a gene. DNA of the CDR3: TGCGCCAGCAGCCCAACAGAGGGGGCGGGGAACCAGCCCCAGCATTTT. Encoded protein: CASSPTEGAGNQPQHF.

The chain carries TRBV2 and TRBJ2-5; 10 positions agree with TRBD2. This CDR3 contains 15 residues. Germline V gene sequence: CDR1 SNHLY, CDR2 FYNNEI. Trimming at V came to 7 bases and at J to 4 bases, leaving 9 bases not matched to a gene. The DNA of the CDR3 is TGTGCCAGCACCCCCCTAGCGGGAGTCTCAGAGACCCAGTACTTC. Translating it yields CASTPLAGVSETQYF.

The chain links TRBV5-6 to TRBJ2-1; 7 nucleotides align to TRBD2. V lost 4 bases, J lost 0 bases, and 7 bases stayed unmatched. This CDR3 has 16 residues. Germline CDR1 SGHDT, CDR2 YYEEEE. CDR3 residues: CASSLDTGGSYNEQFF. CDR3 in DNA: TGTGCCAGCAGCCTGGATACGGGGGGCTCCTACAATGAGCAGTTCTTC. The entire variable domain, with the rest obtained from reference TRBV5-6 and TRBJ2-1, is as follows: DAGVTQSPTHLIKTRGQQVTLRCSPKSGHDTVSWYQQALGQGPQFIFQYYEEEERQRGNFPDRFSGHQFPNYSSELNVNALLLGDSALYLCASSLDTGGSYNEQFFGPGTRLTVL.

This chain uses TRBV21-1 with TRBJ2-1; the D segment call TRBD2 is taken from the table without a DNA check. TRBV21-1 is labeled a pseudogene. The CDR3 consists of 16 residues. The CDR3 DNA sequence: TGTGCCAGCAGCAAAGATCGCCCTAGCGGGAGTAATGAGCAGTTCTTC. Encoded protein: CASSKDRPSGSNEQFF.

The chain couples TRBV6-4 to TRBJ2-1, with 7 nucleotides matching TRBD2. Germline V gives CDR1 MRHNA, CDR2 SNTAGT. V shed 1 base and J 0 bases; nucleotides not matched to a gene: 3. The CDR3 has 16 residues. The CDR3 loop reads CASSDWERGSYNEQFF. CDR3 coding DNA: TGTGCCAGCAGTGACTGGGAGCGGGGCTCCTACAATGAGCAGTTCTTC.

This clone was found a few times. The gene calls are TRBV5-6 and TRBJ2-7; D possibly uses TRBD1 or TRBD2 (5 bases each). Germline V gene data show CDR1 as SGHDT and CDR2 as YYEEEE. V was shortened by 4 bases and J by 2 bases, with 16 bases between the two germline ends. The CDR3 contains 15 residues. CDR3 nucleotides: TGTGCCAGCAGCACCGGGACCTTAGCAACCTACGAGCAGTACTTC. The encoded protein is CASSTGTLATYEQYF.

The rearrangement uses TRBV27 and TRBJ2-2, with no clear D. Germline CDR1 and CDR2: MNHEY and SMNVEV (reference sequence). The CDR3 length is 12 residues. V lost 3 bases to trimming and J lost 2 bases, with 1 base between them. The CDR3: CASSFNTGELFF. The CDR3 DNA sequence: TGTGCCAGCAGTTTTAACACCGGGGAGCTGTTTTTT.

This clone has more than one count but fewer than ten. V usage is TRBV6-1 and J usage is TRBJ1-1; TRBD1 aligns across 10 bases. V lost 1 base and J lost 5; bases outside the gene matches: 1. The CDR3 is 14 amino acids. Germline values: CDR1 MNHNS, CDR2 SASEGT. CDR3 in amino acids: CASSEGTGGTEAFF. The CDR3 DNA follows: TGTGCCAGCAGTGAAGGGACAGGGGGTACTGAAGCTTTCTTT.

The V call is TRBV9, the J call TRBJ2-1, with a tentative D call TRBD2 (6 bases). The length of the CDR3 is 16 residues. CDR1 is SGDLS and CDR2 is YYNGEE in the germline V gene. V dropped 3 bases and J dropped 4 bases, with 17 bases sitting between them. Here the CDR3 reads CASSGSGVRVYNEQFF. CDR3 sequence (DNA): TGTGCCAGCAGCGGATCGGGAGTAAGAGTATACAATGAGCAGTTCTTC.

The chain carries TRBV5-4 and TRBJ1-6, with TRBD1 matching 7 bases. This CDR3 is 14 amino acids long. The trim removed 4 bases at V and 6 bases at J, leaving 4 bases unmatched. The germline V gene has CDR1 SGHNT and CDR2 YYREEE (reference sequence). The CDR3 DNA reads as TGTGCCAGCAGCCAGACAGGGAGTAATTCACCCCTCCACTTT. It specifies CASSQTGSNSPLHF.

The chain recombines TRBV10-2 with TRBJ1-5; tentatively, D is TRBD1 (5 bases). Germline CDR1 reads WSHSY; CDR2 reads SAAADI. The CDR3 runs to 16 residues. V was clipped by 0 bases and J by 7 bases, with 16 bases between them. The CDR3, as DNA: TGCGCCAGCAGTGAGTCTGGGAACAGGCCCGGGCAGCCCCAGCATTTT. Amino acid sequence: CASSESGNRPGQPQHF.

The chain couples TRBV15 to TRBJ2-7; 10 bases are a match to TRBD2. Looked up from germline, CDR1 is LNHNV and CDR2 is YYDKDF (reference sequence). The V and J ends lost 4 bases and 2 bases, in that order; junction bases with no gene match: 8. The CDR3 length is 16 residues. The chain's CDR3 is CATSTSSGRAAYEQYF. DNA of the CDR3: TGTGCCACCAGCACTTCCAGCGGGAGGGCCGCCTACGAGCAGTACTTC.

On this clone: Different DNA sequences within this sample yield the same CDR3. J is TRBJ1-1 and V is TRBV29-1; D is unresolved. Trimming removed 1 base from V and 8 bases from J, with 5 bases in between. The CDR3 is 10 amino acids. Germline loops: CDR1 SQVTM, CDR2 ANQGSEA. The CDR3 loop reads CSVEAGEAFF. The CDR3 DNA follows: TGCAGCGTTGAAGCCGGGGAAGCTTTCTTT.

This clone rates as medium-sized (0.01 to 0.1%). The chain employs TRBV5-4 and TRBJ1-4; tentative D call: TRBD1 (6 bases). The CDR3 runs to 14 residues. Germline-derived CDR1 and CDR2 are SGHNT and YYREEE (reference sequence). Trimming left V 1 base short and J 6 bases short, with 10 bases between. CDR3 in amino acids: CASSLWGLDEKLFF. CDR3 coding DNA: TGTGCCAGCAGCTTGTGGGGGCTGGATGAAAAACTGTTTTTT.

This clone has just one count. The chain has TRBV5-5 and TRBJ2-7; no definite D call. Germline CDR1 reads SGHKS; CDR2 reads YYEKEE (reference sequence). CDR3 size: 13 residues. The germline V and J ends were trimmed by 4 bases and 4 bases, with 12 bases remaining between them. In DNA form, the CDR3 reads TGTGCCAGCAGCACCAGATCCGAATACGAGCAGTACTTC. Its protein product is CASSTRSEYEQYF.

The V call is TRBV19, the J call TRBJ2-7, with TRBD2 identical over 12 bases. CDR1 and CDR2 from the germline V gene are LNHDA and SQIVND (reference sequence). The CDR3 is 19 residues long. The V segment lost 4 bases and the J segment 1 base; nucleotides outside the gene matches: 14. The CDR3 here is CASSTRERSSGRASYEQYF. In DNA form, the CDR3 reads TGTGCCAGTAGTACCCGGGAGCGGTCTAGCGGGAGGGCGTCCTACGAGCAGTACTTC.

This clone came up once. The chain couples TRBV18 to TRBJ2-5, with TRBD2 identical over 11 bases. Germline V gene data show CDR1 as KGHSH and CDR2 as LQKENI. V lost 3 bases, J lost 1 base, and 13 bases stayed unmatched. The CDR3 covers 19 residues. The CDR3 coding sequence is TGTGCCAGCTCACCTAGGGGTACTAGCGGGAGTATCCGCCAAGAGACCCAGTACTTC. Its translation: CASSPRGTSGSIRQETQYF. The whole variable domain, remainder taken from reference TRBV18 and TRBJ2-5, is NAGVMQNPRHLVRRRGQEARLRCSPMKGHSHVYWYRQLPEEGLKFMVYLQKENIIDESGMPKERFSAEFPKEGPSILRIQQVVRGDSAAYFCASSPRGTSGSIRQETQYFGPGTRLLVL.

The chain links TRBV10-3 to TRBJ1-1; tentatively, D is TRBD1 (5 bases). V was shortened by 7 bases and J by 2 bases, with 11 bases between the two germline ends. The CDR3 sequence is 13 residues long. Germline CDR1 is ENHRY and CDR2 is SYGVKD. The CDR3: CAINRDGNTEAFF. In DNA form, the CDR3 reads TGTGCCATCAATAGGGACGGAAACACTGAAGCTTTCTTT.

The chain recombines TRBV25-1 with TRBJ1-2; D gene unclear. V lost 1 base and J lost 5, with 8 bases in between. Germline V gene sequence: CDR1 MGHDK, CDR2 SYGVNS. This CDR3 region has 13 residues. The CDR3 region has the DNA TGTGCCAGCAGTGAATCGGGCAGTTATGGCTACACCTTC. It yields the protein CASSESGSYGYTF.

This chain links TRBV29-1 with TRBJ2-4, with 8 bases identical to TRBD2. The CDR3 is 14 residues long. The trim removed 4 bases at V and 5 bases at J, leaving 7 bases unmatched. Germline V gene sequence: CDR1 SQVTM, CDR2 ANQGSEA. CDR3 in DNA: TGCAGCGTTGTGAGCGGGAGCACAGAAAACATTCAGTACTTC. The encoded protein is CSVVSGSTENIQYF.

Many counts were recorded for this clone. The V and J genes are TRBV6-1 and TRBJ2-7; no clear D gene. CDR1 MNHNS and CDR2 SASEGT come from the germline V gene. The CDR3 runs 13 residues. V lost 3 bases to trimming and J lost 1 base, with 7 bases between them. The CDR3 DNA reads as TGTGCCAGCAGTGACAGTCCTTCCTACGAGCAGTACTTC. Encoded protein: CASSDSPSYEQYF.

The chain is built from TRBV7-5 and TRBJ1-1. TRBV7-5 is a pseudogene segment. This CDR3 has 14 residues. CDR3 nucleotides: TGTGCCATCCAGACTTTGGGCGCCAACACTGAAGCTTTCTTT. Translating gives CAIQTLGANTEAFF.

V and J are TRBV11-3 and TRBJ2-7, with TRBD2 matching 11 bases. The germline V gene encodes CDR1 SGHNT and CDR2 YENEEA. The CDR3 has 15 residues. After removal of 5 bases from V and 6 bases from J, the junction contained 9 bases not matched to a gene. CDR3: CASSPRLAGLSEQYF. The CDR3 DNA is TGTGCCAGCAGCCCTAGACTAGCGGGACTCAGCGAGCAGTACTTC.